The following is a T cell receptor (beta chain) sequence with its context. The data are from a study of blood T cell repertoires in COVID-19. The overall study: The origin of the acute and convalescent COVID-19 samples was the United States, Italy and Spain.

Authors' processing steps: Reference gene primer amplification in the assay estimated nucleated cell counts. Sequencing was performed with immunoSEQ multiplex PCR; in TCRdb, only in-frame clones are kept and a portion is missing. V and J calls and clone size come straight from that table; D and trimming were deduced from the DNA. The table lists about 260,000 clones, approximately 84% of them singletons, with around 9.1% in the top ten. V shed 4 bases, J shed 6 bases, and the junction held 11 bases outside the gene matches. The CDR3 has 17 residues. Germline loops: CDR1 KGHDR, CDR2 SFDVKD. This clonotype originated in a human donor in a cohort sampled during active COVID-19. Sequencing was carried out using peripheral blood. This sequence joins TRBV24-1 and TRBJ2-7; TRBD2 matches 13 bases. The CDR3 spells CATSDATTSGRALEQYF. As DNA, the CDR3 is TGTGCCACCAGTGACGCTACTACTAGCGGGAGGGCCCTCGAGCAGTACTTC.